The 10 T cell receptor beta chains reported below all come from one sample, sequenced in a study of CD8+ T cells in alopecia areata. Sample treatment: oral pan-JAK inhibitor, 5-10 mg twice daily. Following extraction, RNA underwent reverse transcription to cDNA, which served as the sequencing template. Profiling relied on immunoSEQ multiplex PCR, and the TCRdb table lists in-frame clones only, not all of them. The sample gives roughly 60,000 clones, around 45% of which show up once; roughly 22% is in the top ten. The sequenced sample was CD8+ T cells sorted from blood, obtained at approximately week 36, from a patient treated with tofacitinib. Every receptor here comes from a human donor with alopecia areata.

CDR3 amino acids: CASSERAGSGTDTQYF. CDR3 coding DNA: TGTGCCAGCAGTGAGCGAGCGGGGAGTGGTACAGATACGCAGTATTTT. The chain employs TRBV6-4 and TRBJ2-3, with TRBD2 identical over 7 bases. This CDR3 is built from 16 residues. Trimming at V came to 3 bases and at J to 3 bases, leaving 9 bases not matched to a gene. The germline gives CDR1 MRHNA, CDR2 SNTAGT.

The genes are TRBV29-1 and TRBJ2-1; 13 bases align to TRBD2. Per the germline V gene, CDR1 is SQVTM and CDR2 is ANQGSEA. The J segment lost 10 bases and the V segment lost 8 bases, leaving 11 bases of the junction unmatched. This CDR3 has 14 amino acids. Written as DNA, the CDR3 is TGCAGCTTCTGGACTAGCGGGGGACCGATCGAGCAGTTCTTC. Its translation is CSFWTSGGPIEQFF.

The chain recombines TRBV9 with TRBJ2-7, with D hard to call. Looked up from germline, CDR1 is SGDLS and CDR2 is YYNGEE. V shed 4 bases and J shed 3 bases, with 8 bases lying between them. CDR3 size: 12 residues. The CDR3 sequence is CASSPNYYEQYF. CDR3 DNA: TGTGCCAGCAGCCCAAACTACTACGAGCAGTACTTC.

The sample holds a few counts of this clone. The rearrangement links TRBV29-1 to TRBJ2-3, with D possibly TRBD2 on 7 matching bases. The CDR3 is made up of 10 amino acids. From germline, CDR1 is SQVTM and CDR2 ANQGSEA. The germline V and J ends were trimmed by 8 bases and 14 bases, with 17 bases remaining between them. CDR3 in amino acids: CSFGGTQGYF. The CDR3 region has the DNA TGCAGCTTCGGGGGGACACAGGGGTATTTT.

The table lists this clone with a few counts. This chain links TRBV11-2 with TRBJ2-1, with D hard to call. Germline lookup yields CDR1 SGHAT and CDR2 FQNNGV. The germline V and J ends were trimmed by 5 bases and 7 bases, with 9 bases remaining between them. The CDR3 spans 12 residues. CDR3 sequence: CASSQSRNEQFF. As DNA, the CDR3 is TGTGCCAGCAGCCAAAGCCGTAATGAGCAGTTCTTC.

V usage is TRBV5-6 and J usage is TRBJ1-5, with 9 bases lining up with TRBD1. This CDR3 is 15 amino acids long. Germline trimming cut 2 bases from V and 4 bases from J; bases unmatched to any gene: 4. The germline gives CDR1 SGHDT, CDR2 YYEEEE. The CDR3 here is CASSFGTGLNQPQHF. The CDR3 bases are TGTGCCAGCAGCTTCGGGACAGGGCTAAATCAGCCCCAGCATTTT.

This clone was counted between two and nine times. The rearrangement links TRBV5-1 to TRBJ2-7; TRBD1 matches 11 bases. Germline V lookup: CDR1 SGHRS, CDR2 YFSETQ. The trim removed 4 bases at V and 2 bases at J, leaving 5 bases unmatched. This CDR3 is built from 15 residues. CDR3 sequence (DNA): TGCGCCAGCAGCAGGGACAGGGGGACAGCCTACGAGCAGTACTTC. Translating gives CASSRDRGTAYEQYF. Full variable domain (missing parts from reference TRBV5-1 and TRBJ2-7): KAGVTQTPRYLIKTRGQQVTLSCSPISGHRSVSWYQQTPGQGLQFLFEYFSETQRNKGNFPGRFSGRQFSNSRSEMNVSTLELGDSALYLCASSRDRGTAYEQYFGPGTRLTVT.

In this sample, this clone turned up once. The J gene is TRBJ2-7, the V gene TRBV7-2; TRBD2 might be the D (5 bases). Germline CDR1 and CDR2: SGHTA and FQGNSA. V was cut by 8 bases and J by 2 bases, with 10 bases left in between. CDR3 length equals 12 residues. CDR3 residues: CASAPGAYEQYF. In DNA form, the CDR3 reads TGTGCCAGCGCCCCCGGGGCCTACGAGCAGTACTTC.

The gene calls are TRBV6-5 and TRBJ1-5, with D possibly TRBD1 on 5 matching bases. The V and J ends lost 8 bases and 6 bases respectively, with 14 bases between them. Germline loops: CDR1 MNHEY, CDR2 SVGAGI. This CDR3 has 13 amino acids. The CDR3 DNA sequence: TGTGCCAGCGCAGGGAATGAAGGTCAGCCCCAGCATTTT. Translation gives CASAGNEGQPQHF.

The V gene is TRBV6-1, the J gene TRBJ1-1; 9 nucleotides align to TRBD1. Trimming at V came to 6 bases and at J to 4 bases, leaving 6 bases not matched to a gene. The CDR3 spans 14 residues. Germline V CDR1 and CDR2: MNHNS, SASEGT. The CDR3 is CASRTGTGLTEAFF. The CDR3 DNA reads TGTGCCAGCAGAACCGGGACAGGGCTCACTGAAGCTTTCTTT.